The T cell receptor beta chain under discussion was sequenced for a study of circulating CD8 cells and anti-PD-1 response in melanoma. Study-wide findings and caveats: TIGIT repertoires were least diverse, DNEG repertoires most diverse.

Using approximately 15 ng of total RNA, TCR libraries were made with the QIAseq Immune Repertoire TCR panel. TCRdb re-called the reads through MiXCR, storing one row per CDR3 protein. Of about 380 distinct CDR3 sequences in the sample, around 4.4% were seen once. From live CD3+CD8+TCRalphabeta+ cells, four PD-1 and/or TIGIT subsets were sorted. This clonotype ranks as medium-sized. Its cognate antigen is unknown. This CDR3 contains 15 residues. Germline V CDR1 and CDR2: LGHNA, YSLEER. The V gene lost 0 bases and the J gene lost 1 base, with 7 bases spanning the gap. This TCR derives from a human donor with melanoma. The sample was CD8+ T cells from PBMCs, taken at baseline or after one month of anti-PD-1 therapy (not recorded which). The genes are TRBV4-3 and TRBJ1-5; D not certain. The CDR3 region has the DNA TGCGCCAGCAGCCAAGAGCGGTTCAGCAATCAGCCCCAGCATTTT. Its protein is CASSQERFSNQPQHF.